Detailed here is one T cell receptor (beta chain). Its antigen is still unknown. The germline V gene has CDR1 SEHNR and CDR2 FQNEAQ (reference sequence). The CDR3 totals 15 residues. The data originate from a study of monozygotic twins with inflammatory bowel disease. Study-level results: IBD patients shared fewer clonotypes with other individuals than healthy twins, especially patients with disease activity signs.

From the 5' RACE reads, TCRdb lists one entry per CDR3 protein and no DNA. This sample contains around 370,000 distinct CDR3 sequences. This TCR derives from a human donor with ulcerative colitis or Crohn's disease, or a healthy co-twin of an affected twin (not recorded which). What was sequenced was blood. The chain links TRBV7-9 to TRBJ1-2; TCRdb's D gene call, TRBD1, goes unchecked for lack of DNA. The CDR3 reads CASSFGTGYNYGYTF.